Given below is one TCR beta chain in context. This entry comes from a study of blood T cell repertoires in COVID-19. Per the authors' pipeline: Using reference gene primer amplification, nucleated cell counts were estimated. The table came from immunoSEQ multiplex PCR; TCRdb's copy has only in-frame clones and leaves some out. That table furnishes V, J and clone size, whereas the DNA furnished D and trimming. The data hold about 140,000 clones, with roughly 78% observed a single time. The CDR3 runs 18 residues. Between the trimmed V and J ends, which lost 1 base and 0 bases, there was a span of 19 bases. Per the germline V gene, CDR1 is MNHEY and CDR2 is SVGEGT.

The sequenced sample consisted of peripheral blood. The clonotype comes from a man aged 55 to 70 with acute or convalescent COVID-19. The chain employs TRBV6-2 or TRBV6-3 and TRBJ2-7; the D gene is possibly TRBD2 (6 bases). CDR3 sequence reads: CASSYFKPYREYSYEQYF. In DNA form, the CDR3 reads TGTGCCAGCAGTTACTTTAAACCCTACCGGGAGTACTCCTACGAGCAGTACTTC.